The entry below gives a single TCR beta chain sequence along with its context. Repertoires were generated with immunoSEQ multiplex PCR, while TCRdb's copy carries only in-frame clones and drops some. In the table there are approximately 190,000 clones, approximately 87% of which are singletons. CDR1 is KGHDR, CDR2 SFDVKD, per germline. The CDR3 has 16 amino acids. V gave up 0 bases and J gave up 4 bases, with 14 bases separating them. The data originate from a study of T cell responses to AZD1222 COVID-19 vaccine. The TCR originated in an adult in good health. The chain links TRBV24-1 to TRBJ2-5; TRBD2 is a possible D gene (6 bases). The specimen was peripheral blood, collected on day 0 of MenACWY control vaccination. CDR3 coding DNA: TGTGCCACCAGTGATTTGCGCCGTGGGGGGACAGAGACCCAGTACTTC. Amino acid sequence: CATSDLRRGGTETQYF.